Listed here is a single T cell receptor beta chain. The assay was immunoSEQ multiplex PCR, and TCRdb's table has in-frame clones only and misses some. The data contain approximately 25,000 clones, 75% to 90% of them singletons. Per the germline V gene, CDR1 is LGHNA and CDR2 is YNFKEQ. With V trimmed by 4 bases and J by 2 bases, 14 bases remained unmatched. The CDR3 runs 19 residues. This sample was included in a study of blood T cell repertoires in COVID-19. The TCR originated in a human donor in a cohort sampled during active COVID-19. The chain joins TRBV4-2 to TRBJ2-3, with TRBD2 matching 11 bases. Sequencing used peripheral blood. This chain's CDR3 is CASSLSVILAGALTDTQYF. CDR3 coding DNA: TGTGCCAGCAGCCTCTCCGTAATACTAGCGGGGGCCCTCACAGATACGCAGTATTTT.